Listed below are T cell receptor beta chains from one sample, sequenced in a study of blood T cells in healthy people across ages. Using its own MiXCR run on the 5' RACE reads, TCRdb lists one record per CDR3 protein. The sample lists 1.5 million or so distinct CDR3 sequences, approximately 42% occurring once. Sequenced material: blood. These receptors were collected from a woman in her late teens or twenties in good health. Each CDR3 is given with its conserved first and last residue. Fields, in order: J gene, V gene, CDR3 protein.

j_gene: .; v_gene: TRBV7-8; CDR3aa: CASSPGLREGGYNEQYF
j_gene: TRBJ2-1; v_gene: TRBV5-1; CDR3aa: CASSLDGLYNEQFF
j_gene: TRBJ2-7; v_gene: TRBV28; CDR3aa: CASRGPGHTYEQYF
j_gene: .; v_gene: TRBV10-3; CDR3aa: CATGTSEGEEQYF
j_gene: TRBJ1-6; v_gene: TRBV7-9; CDR3aa: CASSSWTGNSPLHF
j_gene: TRBJ2-7; v_gene: TRBV20-1; CDR3aa: CSAAQKGLYDEQYF
j_gene: TRBJ2-3; v_gene: TRBV29-1; CDR3aa: CSVSSGSPDTQYF
j_gene: TRBJ1-1; v_gene: TRBV5-1; CDR3aa: CASSFGSRGTEAFF
j_gene: TRBJ1-5; v_gene: TRBV27; CDR3aa: CASSLWGQGQNQPQHF
j_gene: .; v_gene: TRBV20-1; CDR3aa: CSARTTGIQETQYF
j_gene: TRBJ2-3; v_gene: TRBV10-3; CDR3aa: CAISDLRGDTQYF
j_gene: TRBJ2-1; v_gene: TRBV2; CDR3aa: CASSEGLGGDEQFF
j_gene: TRBJ2-5; v_gene: TRBV24-1; CDR3aa: CATSDFPPNNEQYF
j_gene: TRBJ1-1; v_gene: TRBV7-9; CDR3aa: CASSMRQESTEAFF
j_gene: TRBJ2-7; v_gene: TRBV27; CDR3aa: CASSLQARYEQYF
j_gene: TRBJ2-6; v_gene: TRBV7-2; CDR3aa: CASSPRGAGYSGANVLTF
j_gene: TRBJ2-7; v_gene: TRBV7-2; CDR3aa: CASSSESASYEQYF
j_gene: TRBJ2-2; v_gene: TRBV7-2; CDR3aa: CASSLTSGLNTGELFF
j_gene: .; v_gene: TRBV2; CDR3aa: CASSWTEETQYF
j_gene: TRBJ2-1; v_gene: TRBV28; CDR3aa: CASSFGLATRNEQFF
j_gene: TRBJ2-3; v_gene: TRBV10-3; CDR3aa: CAIGPVIWTVTDTQYF